One sample yielded the 27 T cell receptor beta chains listed below, sequenced in a study of regulatory T cells in long-lasting Graves disease. With iRepertoire HTBI primers and Arm-PCR of CDR3 regions, TCR beta libraries were built. TCRdb re-derived calls from the multiplex PCR reads in MiXCR, one entry per CDR3 protein. The repertoire has roughly 360,000 distinct CDR3 sequences, 20% to 25% of them found once; the top ten carry less than 30%. Time point here: persistent/refractory GD, antithyroid drugs over 5 years with positive TRAb. RNA extracted from PBMCs served as the sequencing template. The source was peripheral blood mononuclear cells (PBMCs), collected when the disease was refractory, from a patient treated with antithyroid drugs. These receptors came from a middle-aged woman with Graves disease.

This clonotype was counted many times. J is TRBJ2-7 and V is TRBV6-1; 8 bases match TRBD2. This CDR3 is 17 amino acids long. Germline V CDR1 and CDR2: MNHNS, SASEGT. V dropped 2 bases and J dropped 0; count of bases not matched to a gene: 9. CDR3 protein: CASSELRAGGSSYEQYF. In nucleotides, the CDR3 is TGTGCCAGCAGTGAATTGAGGGCGGGGGGATCCTCCTACGAGCAGTACTTC.

The V and J genes are TRBV20-1 and TRBJ2-5; 8 positions match TRBD1. This CDR3 has 16 residues. Germline V CDR1 and CDR2: DFQATT, SNEGSKA (reference sequence). Trimming at V came to 0 bases and at J to 5 bases, leaving 11 bases not matched to a gene. CDR3 in DNA: TGCAGTGCTAGAGACCCCCTGGCAGGGGGCGTGGAGACCCAGTACTTC. This translates into CSARDPLAGGVETQYF.

This clonotype showed up many times. V and J are TRBV12-3 or TRBV12-4 and TRBJ2-7; no clear D gene. V was trimmed by 6 bases and J by 1 base, leaving 10 bases between them. The CDR3 covers 13 residues. CDR3 loop: CASSYVRSYEQYF. As DNA, the CDR3 is TGTGCCAGCAGCTACGTCCGGTCCTACGAGCAGTACTTC.

This clonotype was recorded many times. V is TRBV28 and J is TRBJ2-7; 8 positions agree with TRBD2. J gave up 0 bases and V 5 bases, and 3 bases lay outside the gene matches. CDR1 is MDHEN, CDR2 SYDVKM, per germline. This CDR3 is 14 amino acids long. The CDR3: CASSRGGVSYEQYF. Here the CDR3 DNA reads TGTGCCAGCAGTCGGGGGGGGGTCTCCTACGAGCAGTACTTC.

This clonotype has just a few counts. The rearrangement uses TRBV11-1 and TRBJ2-3; 7 bases are shared with TRBD2. This CDR3 region has 14 residues. J was trimmed by 0 bases and V by 4 bases; bases with no gene match: 1. Germline V gene data show CDR1 as SGHAT and CDR2 as FQDESV (reference sequence). CDR3 sequence (DNA): TGTGCCAGCAGCTATAGCGGGAGCACAGATACGCAGTATTTT. Its protein product is CASSYSGSTDTQYF.

At least ten counts were recorded for this clonotype. The chain recombines TRBV27 with TRBJ2-7, with TRBD2 matching 8 bases. V gave up 7 bases and J gave up 2 bases; unmatched junction bases: 13. CDR3 length: 16 residues. Per germline, CDR1 MNHEY and CDR2 SMNVEV (reference sequence). The CDR3 nucleotides are TGTGCCAGCACCTGGACTAGCCGTAATTATGCCTACGAGCAGTACTTC. Translated: CASTWTSRNYAYEQYF.

This clonotype was counted many times. This chain joins TRBV11-2 and TRBJ2-7, with D possibly TRBD2 on 5 matching bases. The CDR3 is 17 amino acids. Germline CDR1 SGHAT, CDR2 FQNNGV. V was cut by 0 bases and J by 0 bases, with 15 bases left in between. The CDR3 sequence: CASSLEIPSGYSYEQYF. The DNA of the CDR3 is TGTGCCAGCAGCTTAGAAATACCCAGCGGCTACTCCTACGAGCAGTACTTC.

The J gene is TRBJ1-2, the V gene TRBV5-1; D gene ambiguous. Germline values: CDR1 SGHRS, CDR2 YFSETQ. V was cut by 0 bases and J by 1 base, with 13 bases left in between. The CDR3 runs 16 residues. The CDR3 loop reads CASSLVGGNGNYGYTF. The DNA of the CDR3 is TGCGCCAGCAGCTTGGTAGGTGGGAACGGTAACTATGGCTACACCTTC.

The rearrangement joins TRBV11-1 to TRBJ2-3; 7 bases agree with TRBD2. The J segment lost 2 bases and the V segment lost 3 bases, leaving 2 bases of the junction unmatched. The CDR3 covers 14 residues. From germline, CDR1 is SGHAT and CDR2 FQDESV (reference sequence). CDR3 sequence reads: CASSFSGNTDTQYF. In DNA, the CDR3 is TGTGCCAGCAGCTTCAGCGGGAACACAGATACGCAGTATTTT.

Many counts were recorded for this clonotype. The chain combines TRBV3-1 with TRBJ1-2, with D maybe TRBD1 (5 bases). Trimming cost V 4 bases and J 8 bases, with 20 bases left between them. Germline V gene sequence: CDR1 LGHDT, CDR2 YNNKEL (reference sequence). The CDR3 is 15 amino acids. Here the CDR3 reads CASSPGQGWVEGYTF. The CDR3 coding sequence is TGTGCCAGCAGCCCAGGGCAGGGCTGGGTGGAAGGCTACACCTTC.

The chain links TRBV7-9 to TRBJ1-5, with no clear D. V was shortened by 0 bases and J by 4 bases, with 7 bases between the two germline ends. This CDR3 has 14 residues. The germline CDR1 and CDR2 sequences are SEHNR and FQNEAQ (reference sequence). The CDR3 nucleotides read TGTGCCAGCAGCTTAGCGGACGCAAATCAGCCCCAGCATTTT. Protein product: CASSLADANQPQHF.

The chain uses TRBV7-6 and TRBJ2-3; 7 bases align to TRBD1. The ends lost 4 bases at V and 1 base at J; junction bases unmatched: 8. The CDR3 loop spans 16 amino acids. The germline V gene encodes CDR1 SGHVS and CDR2 FNYEAQ. The CDR3 bases are TGTGCCAGCAGCTCACCACAGGGGATTGGCACAGATACGCAGTATTTT. This encodes CASSSPQGIGTDTQYF.

This clonotype was picked up one time. This chain joins TRBV28 and TRBJ1-2; possible D gene TRBD1, 6 bases. In germline, CDR1 is MDHEN, CDR2 SYDVKM. CDR3 length: 15 amino acids. With 0 bases removed from V and 6 bases from J, the gap between germline ends came to 14 bases. CDR3 region: CASSLWARGPNGYTF. CDR3 coding DNA: TGTGCCAGCAGTTTATGGGCCCGGGGGCCGAATGGCTACACCTTC.

The chain couples TRBV6-1 to TRBJ1-5; 9 bases fit TRBD1. The CDR3 runs to 15 residues. CDR1 and CDR2 (germline): MNHNS, SASEGT. The J segment lost 3 bases and the V segment lost 7 bases, leaving 7 bases of the junction unmatched. This CDR3 is CASIETGGFNQPQHF. The CDR3 DNA sequence: TGTGCCAGCATCGAGACAGGGGGTTTCAATCAGCCCCAGCATTTT.

V is TRBV5-1 and J is TRBJ2-6, with 7 bases identical to TRBD2. The CDR3 has 15 residues. V lost 4 bases to trimming and J lost 4 bases; unmatched junction nucleotides: 5. Per germline, CDR1 SGHRS and CDR2 YFSETQ. CDR3 region: CASSGGGAGANVLTF. The CDR3 coding sequence is TGCGCCAGCAGCGGGGGGGGAGCCGGGGCCAACGTCCTGACTTTC.

The chain combines TRBV20-1 with TRBJ1-4, with D perhaps matching TRBD1 (5 bases). V lost 6 bases and J lost 5, with 10 bases in between. CDR1 and CDR2 from the germline V gene are DFQATT and SNEGSKA (reference sequence). CDR3 length: 12 amino acids. CDR3 region: CSAWDSNEKLFF. CDR3 in DNA: TGCAGTGCGTGGGACTCCAATGAAAAACTGTTTTTT.

This clonotype showed up many times. The V gene is TRBV2, the J gene TRBJ1-1, with D unclear. Trimming took off 5 bases at V and 1 base at J, with 8 bases between the two ends. The V gene's germline CDR1 is SNHLY and CDR2 FYNNEI. This CDR3 spans 13 amino acids. CDR3 sequence (DNA): TGTGCCAGCAGTCCCCGGGAGAACACTGAAGCTTTCTTT. Amino acid sequence: CASSPRENTEAFF.

A word on this clonotype: This sequence is one base from a far larger clone and is likely a read error. The V call is TRBV2, the J call TRBJ2-5; D perhaps matches TRBD2 (6 bases). CDR3 length: 13 residues. Germline CDR1 and CDR2: SNHLY and FYNNEI. The germline V and J ends were trimmed by 6 bases and 4 bases, with 12 bases remaining between them. This chain's CDR3 is CASSWGVGETQYF. CDR3 DNA: TGTGCCAGCAGCTGGGGGGTTGGAGAGACCCAGTACTTC.

The sample holds many counts of this clonotype. The chain links TRBV2 to TRBJ1-1, with D perhaps matching TRBD1 (5 bases). This CDR3 is built from 12 residues. Trimming pared 7 bases from V and 1 base from J, leaving 7 bases between. Germline V gene lookup returns CDR1 SNHLY and CDR2 FYNNEI. CDR3 in amino acids: CASKGPNTEAFF. CDR3 DNA sequence: TGTGCCAGCAAGGGACCGAACACTGAAGCTTTCTTT.

Points on this clonotype: A single base separates this from a much larger clone, so it may be a read error. Since no conserved phenylalanine or tryptophan closes the CDR3, a read error is the likely cause. The V and J genes are TRBV28 and TRBJ1-5; D ambiguous. V shed 3 bases and J shed 6 bases, with 9 bases lying between them. This CDR3 is built from 13 residues. Germline V lookup: CDR1 MDHEN, CDR2 SYDVKM. CDR3 bases: TGTGCCAGCAGTTTGGTAGGTGGTCAGCCCCAGCATTCT. It encodes CASSLVGGQPQHS.

This clonotype was counted many times. The chain uses TRBV28 and TRBJ2-7; 11 positions match TRBD2. The CDR3 spans 14 residues. The germline CDR1 and CDR2 sequences are MDHEN and SYDVKM. With 6 bases clipped from V and 5 bases from J, the junction kept 6 bases outside the gene matches. The CDR3 nucleotides read TGTGCCAGCAGGTCCACTAGCGGGAGTGACGAGCAGTACTTC. Protein product: CASRSTSGSDEQYF.

The chain uses TRBV4-2 and TRBJ2-7, with TRBD2 as a possible D gene (5 bases). V was trimmed by 3 bases and J by 0 bases, leaving 6 bases between them. Germline CDR1 reads LGHNA; CDR2 reads YNFKEQ. There are 13 residues in the CDR3. The CDR3: CASSHRDSYEQYF. CDR3 DNA sequence: TGTGCCAGCAGCCACCGGGACTCCTACGAGCAGTACTTC.

This clonotype was observed many times. The genes are TRBV29-1 and TRBJ2-7, with D perhaps matching TRBD1 (6 bases). This CDR3 region has 13 residues. Germline CDR1 and CDR2: SQVTM and ANQGSEA. Trimming left V 1 base short and J 7 bases short, with 14 bases between. CDR3 DNA sequence: TGCAGCGTTGAAGTGCTAGGGGGTGAAGAGCAGTACTTC. It specifies CSVEVLGGEEQYF.

This sequence joins TRBV27 and TRBJ2-2; no clear D. Trimming stripped 4 bases from V and 3 bases from J, with 6 bases between. Per germline, CDR1 MNHEY and CDR2 SMNVEV (reference sequence). The CDR3 is 13 amino acids. CDR3 in amino acids: CASSSRHTGELFF. DNA of the CDR3: TGTGCCAGCAGTTCAAGACACACCGGGGAGCTGTTTTTT.

This clonotype came up many times. The chain combines TRBV12-3 or TRBV12-4 with TRBJ1-1; D call uncertain. This CDR3 spans 13 amino acids. Between the trimmed V and J ends, which lost 2 bases and 0 bases, there was a span of 4 bases. The CDR3, as DNA: TGTGCCAGCAGTTTACAGATGAACACTGAAGCTTTCTTT. It yields the protein CASSLQMNTEAFF.

This clonotype was seen repeatedly, ten times or more. The chain uses TRBV28 and TRBJ1-5, with unresolved D. V lost 5 bases, J lost 5 bases, and 4 bases lay in between. CDR1 is MDHEN, CDR2 SYDVKM, per germline. The CDR3 length is 11 residues. CDR3 residues: CASSLDQPQHF. The CDR3 DNA follows: TGTGCCAGCAGTCTGGATCAGCCCCAGCATTTT.

Written as DNA, the CDR3 is TGTGCCAGCAGTTTAACCGACAGGGGGCATGGCTACACCTTC. Translating it yields CASSLTDRGHGYTF. The chain links TRBV28 to TRBJ1-2, with 10 bases that match TRBD1. This CDR3 is built from 14 residues. Germline trimming cut 2 bases from V and 6 bases from J; bases unmatched to any gene: 3. Germline V gives CDR1 MDHEN, CDR2 SYDVKM.